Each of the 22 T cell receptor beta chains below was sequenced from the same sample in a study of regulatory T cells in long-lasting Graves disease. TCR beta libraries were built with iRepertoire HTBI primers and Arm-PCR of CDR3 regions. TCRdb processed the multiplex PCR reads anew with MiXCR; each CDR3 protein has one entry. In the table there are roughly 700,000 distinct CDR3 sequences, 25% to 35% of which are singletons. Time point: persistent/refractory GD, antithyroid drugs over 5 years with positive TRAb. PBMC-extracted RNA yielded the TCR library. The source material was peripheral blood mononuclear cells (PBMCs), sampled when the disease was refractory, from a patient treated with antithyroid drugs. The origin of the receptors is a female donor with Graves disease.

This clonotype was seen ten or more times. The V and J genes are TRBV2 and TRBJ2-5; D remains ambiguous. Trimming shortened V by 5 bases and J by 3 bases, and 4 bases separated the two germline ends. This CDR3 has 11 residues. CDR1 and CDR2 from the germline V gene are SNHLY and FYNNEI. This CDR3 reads CASSSKETQYF. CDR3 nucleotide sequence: TGTGCCAGCAGTTCAAAAGAGACCCAGTACTTC.

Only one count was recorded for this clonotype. Written as DNA, the CDR3 is TGTGCCAGCAGTTACCCCGGGTGGGGACGACCCCTGGGGGAGCAGTACTTC. This gives the protein CASSYPGWGRPLGEQYF. The chain joins TRBV6-2 or TRBV6-3 to TRBJ2-7; D may be TRBD1 or TRBD2 (5 bases each). This CDR3 has 17 amino acids. CDR1 is MNHEY, CDR2 SVGEGT, per germline. V gave up 2 bases and J gave up 7 bases, with 24 bases separating them.

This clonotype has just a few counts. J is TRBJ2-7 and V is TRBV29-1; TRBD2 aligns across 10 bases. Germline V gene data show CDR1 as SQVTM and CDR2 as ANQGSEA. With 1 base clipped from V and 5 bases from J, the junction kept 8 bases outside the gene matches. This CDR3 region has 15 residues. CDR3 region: CSVEALAGGPNEQYF. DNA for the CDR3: TGCAGCGTTGAAGCCTTAGCGGGAGGTCCCAACGAGCAGTACTTC.

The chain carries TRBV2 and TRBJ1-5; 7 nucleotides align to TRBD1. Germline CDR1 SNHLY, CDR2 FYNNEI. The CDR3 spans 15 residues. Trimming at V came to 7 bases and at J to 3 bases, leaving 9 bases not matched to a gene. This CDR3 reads CASKKDRVDNQPQHF. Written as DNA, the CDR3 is TGTGCCAGCAAAAAAGACAGGGTGGACAATCAGCCCCAGCATTTT.

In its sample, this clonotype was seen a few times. The CDR3 loop is CASSPQSVGETQYF. In nucleotides, the CDR3 is TGTGCCAGCTCCCCCCAGTCTGTGGGTGAGACCCAGTACTTC. This chain connects TRBV18 to TRBJ2-5; no clear D. Germline assignment: CDR1 KGHSH and CDR2 LQKENI. Trimming left V 6 bases short and J 5 bases short, with 16 bases between. The CDR3 loop spans 14 amino acids.

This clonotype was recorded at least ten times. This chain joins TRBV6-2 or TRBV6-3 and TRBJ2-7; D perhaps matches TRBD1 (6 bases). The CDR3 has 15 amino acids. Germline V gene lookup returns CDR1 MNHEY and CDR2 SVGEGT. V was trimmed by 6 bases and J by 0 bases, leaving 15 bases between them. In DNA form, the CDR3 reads TGTGCCAGCAGAACCGGGACAACGAGCTCCTACGAGCAGTACTTC. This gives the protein CASRTGTTSSYEQYF.

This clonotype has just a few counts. The CDR3, as DNA: TGTGCCATCAGTTCCCGGCAGTTTGACGAGCAGTACTTC. Translation: CAISSRQFDEQYF. This chain links TRBV10-3 with TRBJ2-7; D is unresolved. The CDR3 contains 13 residues. Germline-derived CDR1 and CDR2 are ENHRY and SYGVKD. Deletions cut 5 bases from V and 5 bases from J, with 13 bases between.

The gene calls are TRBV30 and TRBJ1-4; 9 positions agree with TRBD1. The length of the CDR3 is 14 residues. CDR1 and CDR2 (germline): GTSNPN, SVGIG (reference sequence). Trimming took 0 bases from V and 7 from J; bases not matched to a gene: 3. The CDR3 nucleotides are TGTGCCTGGAGTGTAGGGACAGGGTCTGAAAAACTGTTTTTT. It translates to CAWSVGTGSEKLFF. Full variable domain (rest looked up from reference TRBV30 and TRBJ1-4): SQTIHQWPATLVQPVGSPLSLECTVEGTSNPNLYWYRQAAGRGLQLLFYSVGIGQISSEVPQNLSASRPQDRQFILSSKKLLLSDSGFYLCAWSVGTGSEKLFFGSGTQLSVL.

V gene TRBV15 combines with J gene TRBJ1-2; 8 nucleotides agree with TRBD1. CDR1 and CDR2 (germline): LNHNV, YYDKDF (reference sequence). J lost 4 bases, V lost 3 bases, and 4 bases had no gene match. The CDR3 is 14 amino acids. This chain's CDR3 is CATSRTGDFYGYTF. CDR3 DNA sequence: TGTGCCACCAGCAGGACAGGGGATTTCTATGGCTACACCTTC.

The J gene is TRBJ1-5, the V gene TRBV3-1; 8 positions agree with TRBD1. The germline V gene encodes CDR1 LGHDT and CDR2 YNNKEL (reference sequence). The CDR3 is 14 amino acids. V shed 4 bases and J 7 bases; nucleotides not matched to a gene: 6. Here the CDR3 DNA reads TGTGCCAGCAGCCTGACAGGGGTGAAACAGCCCCAGCATTTT. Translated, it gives CASSLTGVKQPQHF.

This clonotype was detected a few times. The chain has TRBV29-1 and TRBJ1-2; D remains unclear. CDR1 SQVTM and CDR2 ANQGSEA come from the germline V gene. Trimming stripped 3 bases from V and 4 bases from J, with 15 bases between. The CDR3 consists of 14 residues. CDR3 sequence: CSVDGGWGGYGYTF. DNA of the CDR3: TGCAGCGTTGATGGAGGGTGGGGTGGCTATGGCTACACCTTC.

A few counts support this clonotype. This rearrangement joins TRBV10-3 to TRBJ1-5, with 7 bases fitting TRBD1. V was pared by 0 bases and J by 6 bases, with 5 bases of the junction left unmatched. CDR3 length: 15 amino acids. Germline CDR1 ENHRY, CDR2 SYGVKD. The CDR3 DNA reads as TGTGCCATCAGTGAGTCGGCAGGGGGAGGTCAGCCCCAGCATTTT. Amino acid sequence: CAISESAGGGQPQHF.

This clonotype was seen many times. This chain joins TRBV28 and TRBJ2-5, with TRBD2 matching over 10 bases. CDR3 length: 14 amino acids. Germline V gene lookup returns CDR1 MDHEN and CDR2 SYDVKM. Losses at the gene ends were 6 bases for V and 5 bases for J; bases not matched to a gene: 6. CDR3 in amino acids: CASSGLAEMETQYF. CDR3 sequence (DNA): TGTGCCAGCAGCGGACTAGCGGAAATGGAGACCCAGTACTTC.

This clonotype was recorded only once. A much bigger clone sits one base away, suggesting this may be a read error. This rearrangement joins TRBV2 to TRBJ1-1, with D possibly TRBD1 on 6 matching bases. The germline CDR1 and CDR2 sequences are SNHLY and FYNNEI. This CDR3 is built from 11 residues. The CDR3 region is CASLRGTEVFF. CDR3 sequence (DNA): TGTGCCAGCTTGAGGGGGACTGAAGTTTTCTTT.

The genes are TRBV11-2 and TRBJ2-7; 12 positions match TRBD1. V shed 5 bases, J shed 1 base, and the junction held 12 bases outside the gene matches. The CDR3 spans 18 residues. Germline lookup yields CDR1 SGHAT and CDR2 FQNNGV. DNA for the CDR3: TGTGCCAGCAGCCAAATCAGCCGGGACAGGGGGCAGTCCTACGAGCAGTACTTC. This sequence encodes CASSQISRDRGQSYEQYF.

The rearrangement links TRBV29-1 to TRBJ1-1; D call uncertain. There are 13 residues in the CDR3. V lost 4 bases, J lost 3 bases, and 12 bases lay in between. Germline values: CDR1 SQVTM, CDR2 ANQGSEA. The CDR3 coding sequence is TGCAGCGTTGGACCTGGTGATTACACTGAAGCTTTCTTT. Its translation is CSVGPGDYTEAFF. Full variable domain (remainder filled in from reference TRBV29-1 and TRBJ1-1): SAVISQKPSRDICQRGTSLTIQCQVDSQVTMMFWYRQQPGQSLTLIATANQGSEATYESGFVIDKFPISRPNLTFSTLTVSNMSPEDSSIYLCSVGPGDYTEAFFGQGTRLTVV.

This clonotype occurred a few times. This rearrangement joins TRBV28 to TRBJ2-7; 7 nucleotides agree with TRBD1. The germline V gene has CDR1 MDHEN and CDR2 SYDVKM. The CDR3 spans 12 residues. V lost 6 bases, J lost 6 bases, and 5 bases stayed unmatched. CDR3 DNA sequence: TGTGCCAGCAGGACAGGGACAATCGAGCAGTACTTC. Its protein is CASRTGTIEQYF.

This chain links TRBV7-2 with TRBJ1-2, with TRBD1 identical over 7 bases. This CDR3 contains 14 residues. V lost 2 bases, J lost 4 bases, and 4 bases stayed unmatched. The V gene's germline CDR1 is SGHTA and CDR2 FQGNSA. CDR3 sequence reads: CASSLSPGGYGYTF. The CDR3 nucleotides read TGTGCCAGCAGCTTAAGTCCAGGGGGCTATGGCTACACCTTC.

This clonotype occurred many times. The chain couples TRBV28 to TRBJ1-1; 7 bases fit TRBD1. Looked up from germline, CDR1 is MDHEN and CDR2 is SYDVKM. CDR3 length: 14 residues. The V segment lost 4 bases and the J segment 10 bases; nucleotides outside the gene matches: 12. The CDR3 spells CASSSTGDRGGAFF. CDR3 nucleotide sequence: TGTGCCAGCAGTTCTACAGGGGACCGGGGGGGAGCTTTCTTT.

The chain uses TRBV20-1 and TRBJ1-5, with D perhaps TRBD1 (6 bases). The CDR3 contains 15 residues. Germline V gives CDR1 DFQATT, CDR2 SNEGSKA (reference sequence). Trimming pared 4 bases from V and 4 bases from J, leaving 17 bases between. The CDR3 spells CSATPPTGNNQPQHF. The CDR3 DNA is TGCAGTGCTACTCCGCCCACAGGGAATAATCAGCCCCAGCATTTT.

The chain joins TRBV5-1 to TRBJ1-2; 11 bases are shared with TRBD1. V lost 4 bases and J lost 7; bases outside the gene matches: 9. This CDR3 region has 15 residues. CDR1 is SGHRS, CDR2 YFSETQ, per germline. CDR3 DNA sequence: TGCGCCAGCAGCGGGACAGGGGGTGACGCTGGTGGCTACACCTTC. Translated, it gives CASSGTGGDAGGYTF.

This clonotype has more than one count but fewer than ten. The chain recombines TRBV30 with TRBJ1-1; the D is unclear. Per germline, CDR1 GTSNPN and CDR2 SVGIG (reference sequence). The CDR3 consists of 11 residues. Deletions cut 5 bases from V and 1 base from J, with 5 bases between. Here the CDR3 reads CAWQQNTEAFF. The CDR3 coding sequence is TGTGCCTGGCAACAGAACACTGAAGCTTTCTTT.